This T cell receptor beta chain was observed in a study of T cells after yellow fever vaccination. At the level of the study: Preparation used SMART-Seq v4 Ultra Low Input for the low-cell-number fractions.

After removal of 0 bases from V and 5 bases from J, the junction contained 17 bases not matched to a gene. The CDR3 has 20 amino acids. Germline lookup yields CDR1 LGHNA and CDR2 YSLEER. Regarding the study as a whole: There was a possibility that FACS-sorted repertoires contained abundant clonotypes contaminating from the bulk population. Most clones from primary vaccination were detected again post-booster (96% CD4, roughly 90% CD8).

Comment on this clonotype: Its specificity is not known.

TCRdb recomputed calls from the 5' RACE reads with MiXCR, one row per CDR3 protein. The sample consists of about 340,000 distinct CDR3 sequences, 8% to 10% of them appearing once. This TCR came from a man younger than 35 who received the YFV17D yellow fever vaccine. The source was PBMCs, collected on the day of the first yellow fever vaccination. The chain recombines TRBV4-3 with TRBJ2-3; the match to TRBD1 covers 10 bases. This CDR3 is CASSQEDSFGTGVGIDTQYF. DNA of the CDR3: TGCGCCAGCAGCCAAGAGGATAGCTTTGGGACAGGGGTAGGAATAGATACGCAGTATTTT.